The present TCR beta chain was sequenced within a study of CD8 T cells in ankylosing spondylitis. This CDR3 comprises 14 residues. V lost 6 bases, J lost 7 bases, and 16 bases lay in between. TCRdb processed the 5' RACE reads anew with MiXCR; each CDR3 protein has one entry. This sample has hundreds of thousands of distinct CDR3 sequences; 30% to 35% occur once, and the top ten carry roughly 4.2%. The chain recombines TRBV12-3 or TRBV12-4 with TRBJ2-1; D is ambiguous. The clonotype was recovered from a male donor with ankylosing spondylitis or in good health (not recorded which). Sequencing used blood, either unsorted or a sorted T cell fraction (not recorded which). CDR3 in amino acids: CASRVTGPGNEQFF. The CDR3 DNA sequence: TGTGCCAGCAGAGTGACCGGCCCTGGGAATGAGCAGTTCTTC.